What follows are 8 T cell receptor beta chains derived from one specimen sequenced in a study of post-analysis software for immune sequencing data. No antigen has been identified for these receptors. Included in the TCR beta cDNA libraries were unique molecular identifiers. TCRdb re-derived calls from the PCR reads in MiXCR, one entry per CDR3 protein. There are roughly 670,000 distinct CDR3 sequences in the sample; 59% occur only once, and approximately 11% lies in the top ten. Broader study findings: Roughly five TRBV segments were significantly more frequent in patients than in controls. TRBV5-6, TRBV5-1 and TRBV20-1 were among these segments.

Sequencing used blood. The receptors shown here come from a girl aged 2-10 years with multiple sclerosis.

This clonotype appeared once. The V call is TRBV4-1, the J call TRBJ2-3, with a tentative D call TRBD2 (6 bases). Germline V gene lookup returns CDR1 MGHRA and CDR2 YSYEKL. This CDR3 has 15 amino acids. With 8 bases removed from V and 2 bases from J, the gap between germline ends came to 17 bases. DNA for the CDR3: TGCGCCAGCCAAAGCGTCGGGGGATCCACAGATACGCAGTATTTT. Translated: CASQSVGGSTDTQYF.

This chain uses TRBV5-1 with TRBJ2-6; D gene unclear. Germline loops: CDR1 SGHRS, CDR2 YFSETQ. The length of the CDR3 is 12 residues. Trimming left V 4 bases short and J 6 bases short, with 5 bases between. In DNA, the CDR3 is TGCGCCAGCAGCCCGGAGGCCAACGTCCTGACTTTC. Translating gives CASSPEANVLTF.

The chain couples TRBV20-1 to TRBJ2-7, with TRBD2 identical over 9 bases. The junction had 13 bases not matched to a gene; V was cut back by 2 bases and J by 5 bases. The CDR3 length is 16 residues. Germline loops: CDR1 DFQATT, CDR2 SNEGSKA (reference sequence). DNA of the CDR3: TGCAGTGCTAGAAGGGGAGGGCTAGCGGGGCGCCACGAGCAGTACTTC. Translation gives CSARRGGLAGRHEQYF.

The V gene is TRBV6-5, the J gene TRBJ1-5; D may be TRBD1 (5 bases). Trimming left V 8 bases short and J 4 bases short, with 9 bases between. The length of the CDR3 is 12 residues. Germline V gene data show CDR1 as MNHEY and CDR2 as SVGAGI. The CDR3 loop is CASWTRNQPQHF. Here the CDR3 DNA reads TGTGCCAGCTGGACAAGGAATCAGCCCCAGCATTTT.

This clonotype was counted between two and nine times. The chain uses TRBV29-1 and TRBJ2-5; tentative D call: TRBD2 (7 bases). Per germline, CDR1 SQVTM and CDR2 ANQGSEA. The CDR3 covers 16 residues. V lost 4 bases and J 5 bases, leaving 23 bases between the germline ends. The DNA of the CDR3 is TGCAGCGTTGGGATCCCCGGGGGGCAGACGCTGGAGACCCAGTACTTC. Translation: CSVGIPGGQTLETQYF.

The chain is built from TRBV12-3 or TRBV12-4 and TRBJ1-6; 7 positions match TRBD1. The CDR3 runs to 17 residues. The junction had 19 bases not matched to a gene; V was cut back by 7 bases and J by 10 bases. CDR3 nucleotide sequence: TGTGCCAGCACGTCTTTGTATCGGGACAGCGGAGGCTCACCCCTCCACTTT. It is translated as CASTSLYRDSGGSPLHF.

This clonotype has a handful of counts. V gene TRBV12-3 or TRBV12-4 combines with J gene TRBJ1-5; D unclear. The CDR3 has 15 amino acids. Trimming removed 4 bases from V and 1 base from J, with 11 bases in between. The chain's CDR3 is CASSSLGTSNQPQHF. DNA of the CDR3: TGTGCCAGCAGTTCGCTCGGAACGAGCAATCAGCCCCAGCATTTT.

The chain recombines TRBV3-1 with TRBJ2-5, with 8 nucleotides matching TRBD1. Germline CDR1 and CDR2: LGHDT and YNNKEL (reference sequence). Trimming at V came to 0 bases and at J to 5 bases, leaving 5 bases not matched to a gene. The CDR3 loop spans 15 amino acids. As DNA, the CDR3 is TGTGCCAGCAGCCAAGAGTTCGGGGACAGGGAGACCCAGTACTTC. As protein: CASSQEFGDRETQYF.